The clone carrying this T cell receptor (beta chain) showed up just once. No antigen is known for it. The data originate from a study of T cell responses to AZD1222 COVID-19 vaccine. Across the study: Researchers grouped second doses given at about 4 or about 12 weeks into one pool. Findings and limits, study-wide: Females made up more of the donors, who were largely white British, and clonal diversity may have come out too low. With two AZD1222 doses given, Spike-specific TCR breadth and depth both rose.

Germline V lookup: CDR1 LNHDA, CDR2 SQIVND (reference sequence). The CDR3 runs 15 residues. The V gene lost 1 base and the J gene lost 0 bases, with 7 bases spanning the gap. Here immunoSEQ multiplex PCR was the method, and the copy in TCRdb shows in-frame clones only, minus some. The sample holds around 77,000 clones, roughly 84% seen once. The V call is TRBV19, the J call TRBJ1-5; D perhaps matches TRBD1 (6 bases). The input for sequencing was peripheral blood, taken on day 0 of AZD1222 vaccination. The origin of this receptor is an adult in good health. The CDR3 sequence: CASSIGGGSNQPQHF. CDR3 bases: TGTGCCAGTAGTATAGGAGGGGGTAGCAATCAGCCCCAGCATTTT.